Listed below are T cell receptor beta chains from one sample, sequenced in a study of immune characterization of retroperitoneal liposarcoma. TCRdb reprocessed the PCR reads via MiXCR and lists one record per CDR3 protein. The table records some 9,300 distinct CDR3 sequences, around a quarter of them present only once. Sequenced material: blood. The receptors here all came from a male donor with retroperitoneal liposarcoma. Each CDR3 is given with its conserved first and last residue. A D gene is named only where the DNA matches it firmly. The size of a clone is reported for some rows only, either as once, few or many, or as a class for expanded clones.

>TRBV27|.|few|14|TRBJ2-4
CASSPTIAKNIQYF
TGTGCCAGCAGCCCAACAATAGCCAAAAACATTCAGTACTTC
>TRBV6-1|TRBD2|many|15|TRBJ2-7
CATIFGLAGVYEQYF
TGTGCCACTATATTTGGCCTAGCGGGGGTCTACGAGCAGTACTTC
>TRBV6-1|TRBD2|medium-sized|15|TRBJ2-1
CASSPGTSGVNEQFF
TGTGCCAGCAGTCCCGGGACTAGCGGGGTTAATGAGCAGTTCTTC
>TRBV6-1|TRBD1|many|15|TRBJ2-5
CASSVDRGRKETQYF
TGTGCCAGCAGTGTGGACAGGGGGCGAAAGGAGACCCAGTACTTC
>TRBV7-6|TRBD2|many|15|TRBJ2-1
CASSLAAGGGFEQFF
TGTGCCAGCAGCTTAGCGGCGGGGGGGGGTTTTGAGCAGTTCTTC
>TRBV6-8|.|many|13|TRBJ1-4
CASRPGPRGKLFF
TGTGCCAGCAGGCCGGGACCGCGAGGAAAACTGTTTTTT
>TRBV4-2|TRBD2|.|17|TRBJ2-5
CASSQEEDGGTLETQYF
TGTGCCAGCAGCCAAGAAGAGGACGGGGGGACCCTGGAGACCCAGTACTTC
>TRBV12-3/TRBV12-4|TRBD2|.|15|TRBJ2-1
CASSLLGLADNEQFF
TGTGCCAGCAGTTTACTGGGACTAGCGGACAATGAGCAGTTCTTC
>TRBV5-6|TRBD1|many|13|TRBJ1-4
CASRKTGNEKLFF
TGTGCCAGCAGGAAGACAGGGAATGAAAAACTGTTTTTT
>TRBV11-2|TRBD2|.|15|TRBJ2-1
CASSFGRGAYNEQFF
TGTGCCAGCAGCTTTGGGCGGGGGGCCTACAATGAGCAGTTCTTC
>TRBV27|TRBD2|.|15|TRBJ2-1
CASSPLAGSYNEQFF
TGTGCCAGCAGTCCGCTAGCGGGGTCCTACAATGAGCAGTTCTTC
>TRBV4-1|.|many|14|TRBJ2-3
CASSQLGGTDTQYF
TGCGCCAGCAGCCAGTTGGGAGGCACAGATACGCAGTATTTT
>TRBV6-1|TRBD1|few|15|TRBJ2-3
CASSFTGQITDTQYF
TGTGCCAGCAGTTTCACGGGACAGATCACAGATACGCAGTATTTT
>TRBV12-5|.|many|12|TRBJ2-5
CASGFSGNEQYF
TGTGCTAGTGGTTTTAGCGGCAATGAGCAGTACTTC
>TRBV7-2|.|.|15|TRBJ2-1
CASSRDRRSYNEQFF
TGTGCCAGCAGCCGGGACCGCCGGTCCTACAATGAGCAGTTCTTC
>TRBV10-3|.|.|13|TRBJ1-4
CATRTVGEEKLFF
TGTGCCACTCGGACAGTAGGGGAAGAAAAACTGTTTTTT
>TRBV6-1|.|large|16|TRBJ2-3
CASSSTAVPSTDTQYF
TGTGCCAGCAGCTCCACAGCGGTCCCTAGCACAGATACGCAGTATTTT
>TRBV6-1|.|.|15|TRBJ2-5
CASSSPGPGGETQYF
TGTGCCAGCAGCTCACCGGGACCCGGCGGGGAGACCCAGTACTTC
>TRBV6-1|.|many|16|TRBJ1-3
CASSLTRPSSGNTIYF
TGTGCCAGCAGTTTGACAAGGCCGAGCTCTGGAAACACCATATATTTT
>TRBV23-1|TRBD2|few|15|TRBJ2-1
CASSRSVAGAGEQFF
TGCGCCAGCAGTCGCTCAGTAGCGGGGGCGGGCGAGCAGTTCTTC
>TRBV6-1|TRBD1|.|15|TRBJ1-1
CASTGQVRVNTEAFF
TGTGCCAGCACGGGACAGGTACGAGTGAACACTGAAGCTTTCTTT
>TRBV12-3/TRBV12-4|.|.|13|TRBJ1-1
CASSFFRSAEAFF
TGTGCCAGCAGTTTTTTCCGAAGCGCTGAAGCTTTCTTT
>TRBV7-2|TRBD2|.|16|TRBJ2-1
CASSLVGGGLVNEQFF
TGTGCCAGCAGCTTAGTTGGAGGGGGACTAGTCAATGAGCAGTTCTTC
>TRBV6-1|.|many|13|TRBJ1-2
CASSELDVSGYTF
TGTGCCAGCAGTGAATTAGATGTATCCGGCTACACCTTC
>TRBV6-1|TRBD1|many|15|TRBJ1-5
CASSEAGQGAQPQHF
TGTGCCAGCAGTGAAGCGGGACAGGGGGCTCAGCCCCAGCATTTT
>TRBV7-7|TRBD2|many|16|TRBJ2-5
CASSLANSGGGKTQYF
TGTGCTAGCAGCTTAGCGAATAGCGGGGGCGGGAAGACCCAGTACTTC
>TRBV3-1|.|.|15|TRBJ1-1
CASSQGPSSRTEAFF
TGTGCCAGCAGCCAAGGGCCCTCATCCCGCACTGAAGCTTTCTTT
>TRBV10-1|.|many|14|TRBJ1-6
CASSEEAANSPLHF
TGCGCCAGCAGTGAGGAGGCAGCAAATTCACCCCTCCACTTT
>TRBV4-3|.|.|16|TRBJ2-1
CASSQEEWDPGREQFF
TGCGCCAGCAGCCAAGAGGAATGGGACCCCGGGCGTGAGCAGTTCTTC
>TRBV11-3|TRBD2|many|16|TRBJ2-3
CASSNPAGGGSDTQYF
TGTGCCAGCAGCAACCCTGCGGGGGGGGGCTCAGATACGCAGTATTTT
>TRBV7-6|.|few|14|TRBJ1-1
CASSLAIRNTEAFF
TGTGCCAGCAGCTTAGCGATCCGGAACACTGAAGCTTTCTTT
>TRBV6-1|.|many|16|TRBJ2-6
CASKGPLNSGANVLTF
TGTGCCAGCAAAGGGCCTCTTAACTCTGGGGCCAACGTCCTGACTTTC
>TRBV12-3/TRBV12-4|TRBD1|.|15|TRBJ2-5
CASRVDRGIVETQYF
TGTGCCAGCAGGGTGGACAGGGGGATCGTGGAGACCCAGTACTTC
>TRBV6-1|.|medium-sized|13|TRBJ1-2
CASSEVAGYGYTF
TGTGCCAGCAGTGAAGTGGCGGGATATGGCTACACCTTC
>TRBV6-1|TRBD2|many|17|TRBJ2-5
CASSHKTTSGGAKTQYF
TGTGCCAGCAGCCACAAGACTACTAGCGGGGGGGCGAAGACCCAGTACTTC
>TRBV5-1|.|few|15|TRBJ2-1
CASSLWPGEGNEQFF
TGCGCCAGCAGCTTGTGGCCAGGAGAGGGCAATGAGCAGTTCTTC
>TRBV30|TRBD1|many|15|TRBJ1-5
CAWSPPDRGLQPQHF
TGTGCCTGGAGCCCCCCGGACAGGGGGCTTCAGCCCCAGCATTTT
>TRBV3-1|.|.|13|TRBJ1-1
CASSQATYTEAFF
TGTGCCAGCAGCCAAGCCACTTATACTGAAGCTTTCTTT
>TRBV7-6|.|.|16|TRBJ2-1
CASSFGQAGSIDEQFF
TGTGCCAGCAGCTTTGGCCAGGCGGGATCGATCGATGAGCAGTTCTTC
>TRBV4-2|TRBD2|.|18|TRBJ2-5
CASSQEASGGPGVETQYF
TGTGCCAGCAGCCAAGAGGCTAGCGGGGGACCGGGGGTGGAGACCCAGTACTTC
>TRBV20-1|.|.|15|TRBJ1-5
CSARAKSGGNQPQHF
TGCAGTGCTAGAGCTAAATCAGGGGGCAATCAGCCCCAGCATTTT
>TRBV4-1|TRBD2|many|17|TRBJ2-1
CASSQDRGGGAYGEQFF
TGCGCCAGCAGCCAAGATCGGGGCGGGGGGGCTTACGGTGAGCAGTTCTTC
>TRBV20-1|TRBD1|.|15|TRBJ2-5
CSAKTLWGQGETQYF
TGCAGTGCCAAAACCCTGTGGGGACAGGGAGAGACCCAGTACTTC
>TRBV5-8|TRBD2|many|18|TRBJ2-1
CASSLQGLAGGSYNEQFF
TGTGCCAGCAGCTTGCAGGGGCTAGCGGGGGGATCATACAATGAGCAGTTCTTC
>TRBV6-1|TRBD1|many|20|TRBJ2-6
CASSPGTVDFMGSGANVLTF
TGTGCCAGCAGTCCCGGGACAGTGGATTTCATGGGCTCTGGGGCCAACGTCCTGACTTTC